The 12 T cell receptor beta chains below come from one sample, sequenced in a study of blood T cell repertoires in COVID-19. Profiling relied on immunoSEQ multiplex PCR, and the TCRdb table lists in-frame clones only, not all of them. This sample has roughly 140,000 clones, with about four fifths found just once. The material sequenced was peripheral blood. These receptors were taken from a woman over 75 in a cohort sampled during active or convalescent COVID-19.

The gene calls are TRBV9 and TRBJ2-3, with a possible D match to TRBD1 (5 bases). The CDR3 has 14 residues. Per the germline V gene, CDR1 is SGDLS and CDR2 is YYNGEE. V gave up 0 bases and J gave up 4 bases, with 9 bases separating them. CDR3 nucleotide sequence: TGTGCCAGCAGCGTAGGCTCAGGGTCAGATACGCAGTATTTT. Translated: CASSVGSGSDTQYF.

This chain joins TRBV16 and TRBJ1-5; 9 bases are shared with TRBD1. V lost 1 base and J lost 9; bases outside the gene matches: 7. CDR3 length: 15 residues. The germline V gene encodes CDR1 KGHSY and CDR2 FQNENV. In nucleotides, the CDR3 is TGTGCCAGCAGCCAATACGTGACAGGGGGGAGGCCCCAGCATTTT. Translated: CASSQYVTGGRPQHF.

The chain links TRBV2 to TRBJ1-1; D unclear. With 4 bases removed from V and 0 bases from J, the gap between germline ends came to 6 bases. Germline CDR1 and CDR2: SNHLY and FYNNEI. This CDR3 has 13 residues. CDR3 nucleotide sequence: TGTGCCAGCAGTGTAGAGATGAACACTGAAGCTTTCTTT. Translated, it gives CASSVEMNTEAFF.

The CDR3: CASSRGLRGWPQETQYF. DNA of the CDR3: TGTGCCAGCAGCCGGGGCCTCAGGGGGTGGCCCCAAGAGACCCAGTACTTC. This sequence joins TRBV7-2 and TRBJ2-5, with 7 bases matching TRBD1. CDR3 size: 17 residues. Germline loops: CDR1 SGHTA, CDR2 FQGNSA. V lost 5 bases, J lost 1 base, and 13 bases stayed unmatched.

This rearrangement joins TRBV19 to TRBJ1-5; D unclear. Looked up from germline, CDR1 is LNHDA and CDR2 is SQIVND (reference sequence). The CDR3 spans 14 residues. V dropped 6 bases and J dropped 2 bases, with 11 bases sitting between them. This CDR3 is CASSPREGNQPQHF. The CDR3 DNA reads TGTGCCAGTAGCCCCCGGGAGGGCAATCAGCCCCAGCATTTT.

This sequence joins TRBV27 and TRBJ1-2; the D gene is possibly TRBD1 (5 bases). Between the trimmed V and J ends, which lost 5 bases and 0 bases, there was a span of 19 bases. This CDR3 spans 17 amino acids. Germline V lookup: CDR1 MNHEY, CDR2 SMNVEV (reference sequence). The CDR3 nucleotides are TGTGCCAGCAGTCCGCGCGGGGCCCTTTCCACTAACTATGGCTACACCTTC. Encoded protein: CASSPRGALSTNYGYTF.

The rearrangement joins TRBV7-9 to TRBJ1-1, with D tentatively TRBD1 (6 bases). Per the germline V gene, CDR1 is SEHNR and CDR2 is FQNEAQ (reference sequence). The V end lost 1 base, the J end lost 9 bases, and 12 bases lay between the germline ends. CDR3 length: 13 residues. The DNA of the CDR3 is TGTGCCAGCAGCTTAGAAAGGACAGCTCAAGCTTTCTTT. This sequence encodes CASSLERTAQAFF. The full variable domain, with the rest looked up from reference TRBV7-9 and TRBJ1-1, is DTGVSQNPRHKITKRGQNVTFRCDPISEHNRLYWYRQTLGQGPEFLTYFQNEAQLEKSRLLSDRFSAERPKGSFSTLEIQRTEQGDSAMYLCASSLERTAQAFFGQGTRLTVV.

This chain links TRBV5-1 with TRBJ1-6; a possible D gene is TRBD1 (6 bases). CDR1 and CDR2 (germline): SGHRS, YFSETQ. Between the trimmed V and J ends, which lost 0 bases and 7 bases, there was a span of 11 bases. The CDR3 sequence is 15 residues long. CDR3 DNA sequence: TGCGCCAGCAGCTTGGTTACCGGACAGAATTCACCCCTCCACTTT. Translated, it gives CASSLVTGQNSPLHF.

This sequence joins TRBV7-9 and TRBJ2-7; D is unresolved. Trimming shortened V by 7 bases and J by 3 bases, and 19 bases separated the two germline ends. In germline, CDR1 is SEHNR, CDR2 FQNEAQ (reference sequence). The CDR3 is 15 residues long. CDR3 amino acids: CASIVSWAWRYEQYF. DNA for the CDR3: TGTGCCAGCATCGTATCTTGGGCCTGGCGCTACGAGCAGTACTTC.

A single count supports this clone. This chain links TRBV7-3 with TRBJ2-3; TRBD2 matches at 8 bases. This CDR3 has 15 residues. Germline CDR1 SGHTA, CDR2 FQGTGA. Trimming removed 6 bases from V and 3 bases from J; junction bases left unmatched: 8. The DNA of the CDR3 is TGTGCCAGCAGTGTTAGCGGGGTCGGAACAGATACGCAGTATTTT. It translates to CASSVSGVGTDTQYF.

The chain combines TRBV19 with TRBJ1-5; 10 bases agree with TRBD1. Germline loops: CDR1 LNHDA, CDR2 SQIVND (reference sequence). CDR3 size: 15 residues. V shed 4 bases, J shed 7 bases, and the junction held 7 bases outside the gene matches. The chain's CDR3 is CASSTDRGKGQPQHF. CDR3 nucleotide sequence: TGTGCCAGTAGTACGGACAGGGGGAAGGGGCAGCCCCAGCATTTT.

The genes are TRBV29-1 and TRBJ1-1, with TRBD1 identical over 9 bases. J gave up 3 bases and V 6 bases, and 11 bases lay outside the gene matches. This CDR3 contains 15 residues. Per germline, CDR1 SQVTM and CDR2 ANQGSEA. The CDR3 region has the DNA TGCAGCGTATATGGACAGGGGTATATGGACACTGAAGCTTTCTTT. Amino acids: CSVYGQGYMDTEAFF.